The clone carrying this T cell receptor (gamma chain) was seen a few times. A far larger clone is a single base away, which makes a read error likely. The same CDR3 arises from other DNA sequences in this sample as well. TCRdb reanalysed the multiplex PCR reads via CATT. The table shows 20,000 to 30,000 gamma-chain clones, with 3% occurring only once. The data originate from a study of γδ T cells in repeated Plasmodium falciparum infection. The receptor was isolated from a pool of human donors (malaria-infected and uninfected, not separated). Sequenced input: gamma-delta T cells from blood.

The CDR3 DNA reads as TGTGCCTTGTGGGAGGCAACCTTGGAGTTGGGCAAAAAAATCAAGGTATTC. Protein sequence: CALWEATLELGKKIKVF. No call exists for the J gene, whereas the V gene is TRGV9. The germline V gene encodes CDR1 GITISATS and CDR2 ISYDGTV (reference sequence). The CDR3 runs to 17 residues.